One sample yielded the 14 T cell receptor beta chains listed below, sequenced in a study of T-cell memory formation after mild COVID-19. TCRdb passed the 5' RACE reads through MiXCR, listing each CDR3 protein once. Among 110,000 to 150,000 distinct CDR3 sequences listed, roughly 13% were seen once. Material for sequencing was PBMCs or a T cell subset sorted from them (not recorded which). The origin of the receptors is an adult woman who had mild COVID-19 (a few samples of this study predate the infection). Cell type and time point are not known.

For this clonotype: One junction end does not reproduce the germline sequence, and a read error may be involved. This chain connects TRBV7-9 to TRBJ2-1, with 11 bases matching TRBD2. This CDR3 comprises 16 residues. Germline V lookup: CDR1 SEHNR, CDR2 FQNEAQ (reference sequence). The CDR3 protein is CASSVAGGPRPNEQFF. CDR3 sequence (DNA): TGTGCCAGCAGCGTAGCGGGAGGGCCTAGGCCCAATGAGCAGTTCTTC.

CDR3 coding DNA: TGCGCCAGCAGCCAAGATCCCGACGGGACGGGCGGGGAGCTGTTTTTT. Amino acid sequence: CASSQDPDGTGGELFF. V usage is TRBV4-1 and J usage is TRBJ2-2, with D tentatively TRBD1 or TRBD2 (5 bases each). Germline loops: CDR1 MGHRA, CDR2 YSYEKL. This CDR3 is 16 amino acids long. V shed 0 bases and J shed 7 bases, with 15 bases lying between them.

This clonotype was found a few times. The chain uses TRBV4-1 and TRBJ1-1, with D possibly matching TRBD1 (6 bases). Germline assignment: CDR1 MGHRA and CDR2 YSYEKL. This CDR3 is built from 17 residues. V lost 0 bases and J 3 bases, leaving 17 bases between the germline ends. CDR3 region: CASSQDPDSTRDTEAFF. The CDR3 coding sequence is TGCGCCAGCAGCCAAGACCCGGACAGTACAAGGGACACTGAAGCTTTCTTT.

This clonotype was observed many times. This CDR3 reads CASFMGGASAGELFF. The CDR3 DNA reads as TGTGCCAGCTTTATGGGCGGGGCGTCCGCCGGGGAGCTGTTTTTT. The rearrangement uses TRBV11-2 and TRBJ2-2; D perhaps matches TRBD2 (6 bases). Trimming pared 8 bases from V and 6 bases from J, leaving 19 bases between. This CDR3 is built from 15 residues. Germline assignment: CDR1 SGHAT and CDR2 FQNNGV. Using reference TRBV11-2 and TRBJ2-2 for the parts outside the CDR3, the full variable domain is EAGVAQSPRYKIIEKRQSVAFWCNPISGHATLYWYQQILGQGPKLLIQFQNNGVVDDSQLPKDRFSAERLKGVDSTLKIQPAKLEDSAVYLCASFMGGASAGELFFGEGSRLTVL.

This clonotype has only a few counts. The V gene is TRBV12-3 or TRBV12-4, the J gene TRBJ1-1, with 7 bases identical to TRBD1. Trimming cost V 5 bases and J 0 bases; bases outside gene matches: 3. The CDR3 is 14 amino acids. The CDR3 bases are TGTGCCAGCAGTAGGGACAGTATGAACACTGAAGCTTTCTTT. The encoded protein is CASSRDSMNTEAFF.

This chain uses TRBV29-1 with TRBJ1-1; unclear D gene. Trimming removed 1 base from V and 10 bases from J, with 13 bases in between. Per germline, CDR1 SQVTM and CDR2 ANQGSEA. The CDR3 has 12 residues. CDR3 protein: CSVEGQLIGAFF. DNA for the CDR3: TGCAGCGTTGAAGGTCAGCTGATTGGAGCTTTCTTT.

V gene TRBV7-9 combines with J gene TRBJ1-3; D gene ambiguous. V was clipped by 1 base and J by 0 bases, with 7 bases between them. Germline V gives CDR1 SEHNR, CDR2 FQNEAQ (reference sequence). The CDR3 consists of 15 residues. CDR3 sequence: CASSLGRVSGNTIYF. CDR3 coding DNA: TGTGCCAGCAGCTTAGGGAGGGTCTCTGGAAACACCATATATTTT.

This clonotype was counted only a few times. The chain's CDR3 is CASSAGPPGSYEQYF. CDR3 coding DNA: TGTGCCAGCAGCGCCGGGCCTCCAGGGAGCTACGAGCAGTACTTC. V is TRBV27 and J is TRBJ2-7; the D gene could be TRBD1 or TRBD2 (5 bases each). Germline-derived CDR1 and CDR2 are MNHEY and SMNVEV (reference sequence). V gave up 6 bases and J gave up 3 bases, with 18 bases separating them. This CDR3 spans 15 amino acids.

This clonotype was recorded a few times. This rearrangement joins TRBV7-9 to TRBJ1-4; no definite D call. Germline V gene sequence: CDR1 SEHNR, CDR2 FQNEAQ (reference sequence). Trimming removed 1 base at V and 5 bases at J, with 17 bases between. The length of the CDR3 is 17 residues. The CDR3 DNA reads as TGTGCCAGCAGCTTAGGGGTTATGGAGGCCTACAATGAAAAACTGTTTTTT. The encoded protein is CASSLGVMEAYNEKLFF.

There are a few counts of this clonotype. This chain links TRBV14 with TRBJ2-1; the D is unclear. From germline, CDR1 is SGHDN and CDR2 FVKESK. This CDR3 spans 12 amino acids. The V end lost 2 bases, the J end lost 15 bases, and 14 bases lay between the germline ends. The CDR3 region has the DNA TGTGCCAGCAGCCAAAACAGCCTTAATGTGTTCTTC. The encoded protein is CASSQNSLNVFF.

This clonotype has just a few counts. This chain uses TRBV11-3 with TRBJ2-3; no reliable D call. The V and J ends lost 2 bases and 6 bases respectively, with 18 bases between them. This CDR3 contains 16 residues. CDR1 and CDR2 (germline): SGHNT, YENEEA. The CDR3 DNA reads TGTGCCAGCAGCTTAAGAATTCCCGGAGCTTTTGATACGCAGTATTTT. It codes for CASSLRIPGAFDTQYF.

A few counts support this clonotype. The V call is TRBV7-9, the J call TRBJ1-1, with D perhaps TRBD1 (5 bases). Trimming cost V 9 bases and J 6 bases, with 11 bases left between them. Germline CDR1 reads SEHNR; CDR2 reads FQNEAQ (reference sequence). This CDR3 has 11 residues. The chain's CDR3 is CASQWGAEAFF. The CDR3 DNA is TGTGCCAGTCAGTGGGGCGCTGAAGCTTTCTTT.

V is TRBV20-1 and J is TRBJ2-1; 10 bases map to TRBD2. Germline loops: CDR1 DFQATT, CDR2 SNEGSKA (reference sequence). The CDR3 is 14 amino acids. V lost 6 bases to trimming and J lost 4 bases; unmatched junction nucleotides: 6. The CDR3 region is CSAIAGGVYNEQFF. The DNA of the CDR3 is TGCAGTGCCATAGCGGGGGGAGTTTACAATGAGCAGTTCTTC.

This clonotype was counted between two and nine times. The chain has TRBV4-1 and TRBJ2-7; possibly TRBD1 for D (5 bases). Looked up from germline, CDR1 is MGHRA and CDR2 is YSYEKL. The length of the CDR3 is 15 residues. Trimming stripped 0 bases from V and 6 bases from J, with 15 bases between. In nucleotides, the CDR3 is TGCGCCAGCAGCCAAGAAGAGCTCCAGGGCGGCGAGCAGTACTTC. Translating gives CASSQEELQGGEQYF.